What follows are 27 T cell receptor beta chains derived from one specimen sequenced in a study of T cell responses to AZD1222 COVID-19 vaccine. Assay used: immunoSEQ multiplex PCR; TCRdb lists only in-frame clones, some missing. The sample has about 180,000 clones; approximately 92% are singletons. The sample here was peripheral blood, taken 28 days after the second dose of the MenACWY control vaccine. The receptors originated from an adult who received the MenACWY meningococcal vaccine as a control.

The CDR3 DNA reads TGTGCCATCAGTGAGCCCACGTCTATGGGCACTGAAGCTTTCTTT. It is translated as CAISEPTSMGTEAFF. The rearrangement links TRBV10-3 to TRBJ1-1, with no clear D. The V gene's germline CDR1 is ENHRY and CDR2 SYGVKD. The CDR3 spans 15 residues. Deletions cut 2 bases from V and 4 bases from J, with 14 bases between.

This clone was recorded only once. The chain links TRBV28 to TRBJ1-5; D is perhaps TRBD1 (5 bases). The CDR3 runs to 15 residues. Germline-derived CDR1 and CDR2 are MDHEN and SYDVKM. Between the trimmed V and J ends, which lost 8 bases and 7 bases, there was a span of 21 bases. Here the CDR3 reads CASGGGGAPIQPQHF. DNA of the CDR3: TGTGCCAGCGGGGGGGGTGGGGCCCCAATACAGCCCCAGCATTTT.

The V call is TRBV9, the J call TRBJ1-2; D is unresolved. Germline values: CDR1 SGDLS, CDR2 YYNGEE. Trimming took 0 bases from V and 4 from J, leaving 7 bases between them. This CDR3 comprises 13 residues. In DNA form, the CDR3 reads TGTGCCAGCAGCGTAGTGGGCGGCTATGGCTACACCTTC. This sequence encodes CASSVVGGYGYTF. Full variable domain (missing parts from reference TRBV9 and TRBJ1-2): DSGVTQTPKHLITATGQRVTLRCSPRSGDLSVYWYQQSLDQGLQFLIQYYNGEERAKGNILERFSAQQFPDLHSELNLSSLELGDSALYFCASSVVGGYGYTFGSGTRLTVV.

CDR3 sequence reads: CAWSRTTGSPLHF. The CDR3, as DNA: TGTGCCTGGAGCCGGACTACTGGTTCACCCCTCCACTTT. The rearrangement uses TRBV30 and TRBJ1-6; D is unclear. Trimming took off 3 bases at V and 9 bases at J, with 12 bases between the two ends. Germline values: CDR1 GTSNPN, CDR2 SVGIG (reference sequence). There are 13 residues in the CDR3.

The chain employs TRBV18 and TRBJ1-6; 7 bases are a match to TRBD1. The V and J ends lost 3 bases and 0 bases, in that order; junction bases with no gene match: 8. CDR3 length equals 18 residues. Germline V gene data show CDR1 as KGHSH and CDR2 as LQKENI. Here the CDR3 reads CASSPETGLSSYNSPLHF. DNA of the CDR3: TGTGCCAGCTCACCGGAGACAGGGCTCAGCTCCTATAATTCACCCCTCCACTTT.

The chain employs TRBV10-2 and TRBJ1-2; D might be TRBD1 (5 bases). Trimming stripped 0 bases from V and 4 bases from J, with 12 bases between. Germline CDR1 reads WSHSY; CDR2 reads SAAADI. The CDR3 consists of 15 residues. The CDR3 nucleotides are TGCGCCAGCAGTGAGTCGACGCGGGGCGGCTATGGCTACACCTTC. Translation: CASSESTRGGYGYTF.

This chain links TRBV3-1 (or the pseudogene TRBV3-2) with TRBJ1-4; a weak D match, TRBD1 (5 bases). Germline V CDR1 and CDR2: LGHDT, YNNKEL (reference sequence). Trimming cost V 1 base and J 7 bases, with 13 bases left between them. The CDR3 totals 15 residues. The CDR3 DNA reads TGTGCCAGCAGCCAAGCGGCGGGGCGGCTTGAAAAACTGTTTTTT. Its translation is CASSQAAGRLEKLFF.

The chain links TRBV5-1 to TRBJ2-2; 8 positions agree with TRBD1. The CDR3 consists of 14 residues. The V segment lost 0 bases and the J segment 6 bases; nucleotides outside the gene matches: 1. The V gene's germline CDR1 is SGHRS and CDR2 YFSETQ. The DNA of the CDR3 is TGCGCCAGCAGCTTGGGGACAGGGCCCGGGGAGCTGTTTTTT. It is translated as CASSLGTGPGELFF.

The J gene is TRBJ1-2, the V gene TRBV30; 9 nucleotides agree with TRBD1. The ends lost 2 bases at V and 3 bases at J; junction bases unmatched: 13. This CDR3 spans 17 amino acids. Germline CDR1 reads GTSNPN; CDR2 reads SVGIG (reference sequence). CDR3 protein: CAWSPPRTGVKYYGYTF. The DNA for the CDR3 is TGTGCCTGGAGTCCTCCCAGGACAGGGGTCAAATACTATGGCTACACCTTC.

The rearrangement links TRBV3-1 (or the pseudogene TRBV3-2) to TRBJ2-2, with TRBD1 as a possible D gene (5 bases). Trimming cost V 0 bases and J 5 bases, with 10 bases left between them. The CDR3 loop spans 15 amino acids. CDR1 LGHDT and CDR2 YNNKEL come from the germline V gene (reference sequence). CDR3 DNA sequence: TGTGCCAGCAGCCAAGAATTGGGGCTGACCGGGGAGCTGTTTTTT. Encoded protein: CASSQELGLTGELFF.

For this clone: The sample holds other DNA sequences that translate to the same CDR3. The chain combines TRBV19 with TRBJ1-5; 7 bases are a match to TRBD1. Germline V lookup: CDR1 LNHDA, CDR2 SQIVND (reference sequence). The CDR3 length is 15 residues. V lost 1 base, J lost 2 bases, and 2 bases stayed unmatched. This CDR3 reads CASSIGTGGNQPQHF. CDR3 nucleotide sequence: TGTGCCAGTAGTATAGGGACAGGAGGCAATCAGCCCCAGCATTTT.

CDR3 nucleotides: TGTGCTAGTGGTCCCGAAGGACAGGGTGAAGCTTTCTTT. It yields the protein CASGPEGQGEAFF. The J gene is TRBJ1-1, the V gene TRBV12-5; TRBD1 matches 8 bases. The CDR3 spans 13 residues. CDR1 LGHNT and CDR2 FRNRAP come from the germline V gene. Losses at the gene ends were 5 bases for V and 7 bases for J; bases not matched to a gene: 6.

The chain recombines TRBV19 with TRBJ1-6; no definite D call. The germline gives CDR1 LNHDA, CDR2 SQIVND (reference sequence). V lost 6 bases and J lost 11, with 17 bases in between. The CDR3 is 14 residues long. CDR3 DNA sequence: TGTGCCAGTAGCCCTGGATCGGGAGGGACACCCCTCCACTTT. Translating it yields CASSPGSGGTPLHF.

V is TRBV27 and J is TRBJ1-5; D is ambiguous. Trimming left V 4 bases short and J 3 bases short, with 1 base between. This CDR3 region has 11 residues. CDR1 and CDR2 from the germline V gene are MNHEY and SMNVEV (reference sequence). CDR3 sequence: CASSSNQPQHF. DNA for the CDR3: TGTGCCAGCAGTTCCAATCAGCCCCAGCATTTT.

This sequence joins TRBV19 and TRBJ1-2, with 9 bases fitting TRBD1. There are 14 residues in the CDR3. CDR1 is LNHDA, CDR2 SQIVND, per germline (reference sequence). The V and J ends lost 7 bases and 6 bases, in that order; junction bases with no gene match: 9. CDR3 residues: CASNSLQGADGYTF. CDR3 nucleotide sequence: TGTGCCAGTAATTCTCTACAGGGGGCCGATGGCTACACCTTC. Complete variable domain (other parts from reference TRBV19 and TRBJ1-2): DGGITQSPKYLFRKEGQNVTLSCEQNLNHDAMYWYRQDPGQGLRLIYYSQIVNDFQKGDIAEGYSVSREKKESFPLTVTSAQKNPTAFYLCASNSLQGADGYTFGSGTRLTVV.

The chain uses TRBV12-3 or TRBV12-4 and TRBJ2-2, with D possibly being TRBD2 (5 bases). The CDR3 totals 13 residues. V lost 4 bases and J lost 7, with 10 bases in between. DNA for the CDR3: TGTGCCAGCAGTTCCCGAGGGTTCGGGGAGCTGTTTTTT. Residues: CASSSRGFGELFF.

The rearrangement links TRBV27 to TRBJ2-6; the D gene is possibly TRBD1 (6 bases). This CDR3 comprises 16 residues. Looked up from germline, CDR1 is MNHEY and CDR2 is SMNVEV (reference sequence). V was shortened by 6 bases and J by 0 bases, with 12 bases between the two germline ends. The chain's CDR3 is CASSKQGFSGANVLTF. DNA of the CDR3: TGTGCCAGCAGCAAACAGGGTTTCTCTGGGGCCAACGTCCTGACTTTC.

The chain uses TRBV27 and TRBJ2-3; D could derive from TRBD1 or TRBD2 (5 bases each). Germline-derived CDR1 and CDR2 are MNHEY and SMNVEV (reference sequence). There are 16 residues in the CDR3. Trimming cost V 8 bases and J 0 bases, with 18 bases left between them. The CDR3, as DNA: TGTGCCAGCGGCTCCCGGTTCCGGGACAGCACAGATACGCAGTATTTT. It yields the protein CASGSRFRDSTDTQYF.

The chain carries TRBV7-3 and TRBJ2-5; D perhaps matches TRBD2 (6 bases). CDR3 length equals 17 residues. V dropped 0 bases and J dropped 3 bases, with 17 bases sitting between them. Germline CDR1 is SGHTA and CDR2 is FQGTGA. CDR3 DNA sequence: TGTGCCAGCAGCTTAACAGGGGAGGCGGTGCGAGAAGAGACCCAGTACTTC. Translated: CASSLTGEAVREETQYF.

The rearrangement joins TRBV19 to TRBJ2-3, with D uncertain. The germline V gene has CDR1 LNHDA and CDR2 SQIVND (reference sequence). V was cut by 2 bases and J by 3 bases, with 6 bases left in between. The CDR3 contains 13 residues. CDR3 in DNA: TGTGCCAGTAGTATACAAGGGACAGATACGCAGTATTTT. Translating gives CASSIQGTDTQYF.

This clone has only a few counts. The rearrangement uses TRBV29-1 and TRBJ2-3, with 12 bases aligning to TRBD2. Germline assignment: CDR1 SQVTM and CDR2 ANQGSEA. The CDR3 spans 15 residues. The trim removed 6 bases at V and 2 bases at J, leaving 6 bases unmatched. CDR3 amino acids: CSVDGLAGNTDTQYF. DNA for the CDR3: TGCAGCGTGGATGGACTAGCGGGGAACACAGATACGCAGTATTTT.

This chain uses TRBV6-2 or TRBV6-3 with TRBJ1-2; TRBD1 might be the D (6 bases). In germline, CDR1 is MNHEY, CDR2 SVGEGT. The CDR3 runs 13 residues. The V and J ends lost 5 bases and 9 bases respectively, with 16 bases between them. CDR3 residues: CASSAPGAESYTF. As DNA, the CDR3 is TGTGCCAGCAGTGCCCCAGGGGCGGAGAGCTACACCTTC.

The chain uses TRBV5-1 and TRBJ2-7; D is uncertain. Germline-derived CDR1 and CDR2 are SGHRS and YFSETQ. This CDR3 spans 14 amino acids. Trimming removed 1 base from V and 1 base from J, with 9 bases in between. The CDR3, as DNA: TGCGCCAGCAGCTTGAACAGTGGATCCTACGAGCAGTACTTC. Amino acid sequence: CASSLNSGSYEQYF.

This clone was detected once. The genes are TRBV7-2 and TRBJ1-6, with TRBD1 identical over 11 bases. J gave up 7 bases and V 6 bases, and 5 bases lay outside the gene matches. Germline V lookup: CDR1 SGHTA, CDR2 FQGNSA. The CDR3 is 15 amino acids. This CDR3 reads CASRSGTGGNSPLHF. The CDR3, as DNA: TGTGCCAGCAGATCCGGGACAGGGGGGAATTCACCCCTCCACTTT.

V usage is TRBV12-3 or TRBV12-4 and J usage is TRBJ1-2; D not resolved. With 4 bases removed from V and 2 bases from J, the gap between germline ends came to 8 bases. CDR3 length: 13 residues. CDR3 loop: CASSSTSNYGYTF. As DNA, the CDR3 is TGTGCCAGCAGTTCGACATCAAACTATGGCTACACCTTC.

The genes are TRBV4-2 and TRBJ1-4, with 9 bases lining up with TRBD1. The CDR3 consists of 16 residues. Germline V gene sequence: CDR1 LGHNA, CDR2 YNFKEQ. The V segment lost 6 bases and the J segment 2 bases; nucleotides outside the gene matches: 7. Written as DNA, the CDR3 is TGTGCCAGCAGTAGATACAGGGGGCCCACTAATGAAAAACTGTTTTTT. Its protein is CASSRYRGPTNEKLFF.

The chain employs TRBV10-3 and TRBJ1-2; 10 nucleotides align to TRBD1. CDR1 is ENHRY, CDR2 SYGVKD, per germline. The CDR3 runs to 14 residues. V shed 6 bases, J shed 7 bases, and the junction held 8 bases outside the gene matches. The CDR3 coding sequence is TGTGCCATCAGGAGGGACAGGGGAGAAGTTGGCTACACCTTC. Translating it yields CAIRRDRGEVGYTF.